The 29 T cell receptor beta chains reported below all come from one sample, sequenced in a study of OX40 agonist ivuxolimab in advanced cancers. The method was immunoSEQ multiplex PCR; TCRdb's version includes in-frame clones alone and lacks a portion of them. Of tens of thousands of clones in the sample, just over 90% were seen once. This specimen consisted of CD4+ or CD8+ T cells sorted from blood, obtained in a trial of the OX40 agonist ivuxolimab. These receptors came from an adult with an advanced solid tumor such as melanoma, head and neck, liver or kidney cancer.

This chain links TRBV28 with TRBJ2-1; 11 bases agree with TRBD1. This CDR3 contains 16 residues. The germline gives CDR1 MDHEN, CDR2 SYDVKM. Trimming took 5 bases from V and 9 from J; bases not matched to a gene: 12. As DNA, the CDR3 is TGTGCCAGCAGTCCGCTAAGGACAGGGGGCCGGGGTGAGCAGTTCTTC. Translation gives CASSPLRTGGRGEQFF.

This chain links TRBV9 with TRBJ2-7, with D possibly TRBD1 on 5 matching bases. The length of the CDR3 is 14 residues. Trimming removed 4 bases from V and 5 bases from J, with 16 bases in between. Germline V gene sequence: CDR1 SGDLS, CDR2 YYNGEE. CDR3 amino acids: CASSPGVTVDEQYF. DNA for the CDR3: TGTGCCAGCAGCCCAGGCGTGACAGTCGACGAGCAGTACTTC.

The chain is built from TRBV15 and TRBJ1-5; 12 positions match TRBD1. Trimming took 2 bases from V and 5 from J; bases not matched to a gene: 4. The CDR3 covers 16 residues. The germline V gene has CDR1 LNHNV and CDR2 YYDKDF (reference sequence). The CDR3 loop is CATSRPRDRGHQPQHF. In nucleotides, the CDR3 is TGTGCCACCAGCAGACCCCGGGACAGGGGGCATCAGCCCCAGCATTTT.

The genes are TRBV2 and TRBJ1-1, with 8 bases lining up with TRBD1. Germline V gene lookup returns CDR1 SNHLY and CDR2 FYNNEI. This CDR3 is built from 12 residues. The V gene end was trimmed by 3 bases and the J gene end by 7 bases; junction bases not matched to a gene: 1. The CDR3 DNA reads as TGTGCCAGCAGTGACAGGGGGCTTGAAGCTTTCTTT. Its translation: CASSDRGLEAFF.

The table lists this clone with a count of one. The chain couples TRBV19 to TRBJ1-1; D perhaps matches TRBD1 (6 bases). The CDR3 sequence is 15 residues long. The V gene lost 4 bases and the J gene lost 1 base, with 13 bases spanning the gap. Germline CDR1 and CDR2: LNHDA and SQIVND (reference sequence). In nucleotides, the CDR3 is TGTGCCAGTAGTAAGTCTCAGGGGTGGAACACTGAAGCTTTCTTT. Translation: CASSKSQGWNTEAFF.

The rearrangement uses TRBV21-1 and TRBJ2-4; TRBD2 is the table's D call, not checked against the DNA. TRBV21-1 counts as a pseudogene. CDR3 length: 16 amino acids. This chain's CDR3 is CASSKGLAGEGNIQYF. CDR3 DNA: TGTGCCAGCAGCAAGGGACTAGCGGGAGAAGGAAACATTCAGTACTTC.

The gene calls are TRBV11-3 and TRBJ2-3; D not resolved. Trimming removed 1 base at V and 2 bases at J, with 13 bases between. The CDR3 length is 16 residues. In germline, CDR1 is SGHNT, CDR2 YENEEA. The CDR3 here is CASSLGVATNTDTQYF. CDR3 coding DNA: TGTGCCAGCAGCTTAGGGGTCGCGACAAACACAGATACGCAGTATTTT.

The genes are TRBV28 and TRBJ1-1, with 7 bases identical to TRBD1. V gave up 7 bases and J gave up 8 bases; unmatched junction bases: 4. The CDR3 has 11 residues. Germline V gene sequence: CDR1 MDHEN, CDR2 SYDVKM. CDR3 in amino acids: CASNRGREAFF. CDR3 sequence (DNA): TGTGCCAGCAACAGGGGTCGAGAAGCTTTCTTT.

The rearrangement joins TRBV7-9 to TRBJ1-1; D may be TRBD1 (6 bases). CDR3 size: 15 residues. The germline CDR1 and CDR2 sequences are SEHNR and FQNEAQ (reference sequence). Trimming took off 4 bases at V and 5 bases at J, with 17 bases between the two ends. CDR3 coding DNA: TGTGCCAGCAGCTGGAACAGGGTTATCGCGACTGAAGCTTTCTTT. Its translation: CASSWNRVIATEAFF.

CDR3 sequence (DNA): TGTGCCAGCATCCGGAAGAAGGGCGAATACACCTTC. This codes for CASIRKKGEYTF. The chain joins TRBV6-1 to TRBJ1-2; no firm D call. This CDR3 comprises 12 residues. The ends were cut back, 7 bases at V and 11 bases at J, with 17 bases in the middle. Germline-derived CDR1 and CDR2 are MNHNS and SASEGT.

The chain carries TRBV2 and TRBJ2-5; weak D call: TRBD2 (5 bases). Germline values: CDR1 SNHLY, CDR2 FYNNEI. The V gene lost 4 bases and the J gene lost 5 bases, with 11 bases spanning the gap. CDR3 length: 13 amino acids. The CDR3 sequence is CASSGLSGETQYF. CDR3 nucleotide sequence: TGTGCCAGCAGTGGGCTGTCGGGGGAGACCCAGTACTTC. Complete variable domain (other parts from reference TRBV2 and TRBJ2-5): EPEVTQTPSHQVTQMGQEVILRCVPISNHLYFYWYRQILGQKVEFLVSFYNNEISEKSEIFDDQFSVERPDGSNFTLKIRSTKLEDSAMYFCASSGLSGETQYFGPGTRLLVL.

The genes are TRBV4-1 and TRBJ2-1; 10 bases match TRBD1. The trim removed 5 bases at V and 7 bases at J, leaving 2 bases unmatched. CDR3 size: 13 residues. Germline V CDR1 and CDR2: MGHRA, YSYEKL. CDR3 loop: CASSSDRGNEQFF. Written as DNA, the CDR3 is TGCGCCAGCAGCTCGGACAGGGGGAATGAGCAGTTCTTC.

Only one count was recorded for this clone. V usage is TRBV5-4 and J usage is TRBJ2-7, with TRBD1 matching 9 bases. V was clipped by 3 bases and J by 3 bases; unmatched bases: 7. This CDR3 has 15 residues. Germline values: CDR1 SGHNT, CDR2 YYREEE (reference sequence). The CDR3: CASSWGQGTSYEQYF. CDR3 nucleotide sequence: TGTGCCAGCAGCTGGGGACAGGGCACAAGCTACGAGCAGTACTTC.

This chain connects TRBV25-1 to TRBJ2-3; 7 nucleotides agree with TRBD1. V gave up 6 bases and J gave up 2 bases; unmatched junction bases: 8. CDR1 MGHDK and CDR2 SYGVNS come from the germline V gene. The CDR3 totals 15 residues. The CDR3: CASSPGTEHTDTQYF. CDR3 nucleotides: TGTGCCAGCAGCCCCGGGACAGAACACACAGATACGCAGTATTTT. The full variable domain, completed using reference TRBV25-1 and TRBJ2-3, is EADIYQTPRYLVIGTGKKITLECSQTMGHDKMYWYQQDPGMELHLIHYSYGVNSTEKGDLSSESTVSRIRTEHFPLTLESARPSHTSQYLCASSPGTEHTDTQYFGPGTRLTVL.

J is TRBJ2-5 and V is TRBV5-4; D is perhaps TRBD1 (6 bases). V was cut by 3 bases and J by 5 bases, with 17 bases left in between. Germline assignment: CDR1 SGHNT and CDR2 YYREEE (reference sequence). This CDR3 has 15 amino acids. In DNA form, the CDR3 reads TGTGCCAGCAGCTCGACGACAGGAGCGGAGGAGACCCAGTACTTC. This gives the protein CASSSTTGAEETQYF.

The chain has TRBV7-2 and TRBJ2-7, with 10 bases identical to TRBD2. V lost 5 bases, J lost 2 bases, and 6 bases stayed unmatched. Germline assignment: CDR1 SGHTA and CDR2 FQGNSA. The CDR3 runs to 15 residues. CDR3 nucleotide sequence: TGTGCCAGCAGCACCACTAGCGGGGAAACCTACGAGCAGTACTTC. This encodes CASSTTSGETYEQYF.

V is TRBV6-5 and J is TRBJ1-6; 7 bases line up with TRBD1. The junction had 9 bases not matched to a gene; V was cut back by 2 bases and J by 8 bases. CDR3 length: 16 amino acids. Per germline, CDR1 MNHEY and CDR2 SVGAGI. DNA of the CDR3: TGTGCCAGCAGTTACCAGGGGGACACATCCTATTCACCCCTCCACTTT. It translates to CASSYQGDTSYSPLHF.

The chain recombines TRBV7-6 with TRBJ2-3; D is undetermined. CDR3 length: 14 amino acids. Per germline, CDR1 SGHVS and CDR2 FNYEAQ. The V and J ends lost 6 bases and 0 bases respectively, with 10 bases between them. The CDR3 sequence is CASRAGSSTDTQYF. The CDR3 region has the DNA TGTGCCAGCAGGGCCGGGTCGAGCACAGATACGCAGTATTTT.

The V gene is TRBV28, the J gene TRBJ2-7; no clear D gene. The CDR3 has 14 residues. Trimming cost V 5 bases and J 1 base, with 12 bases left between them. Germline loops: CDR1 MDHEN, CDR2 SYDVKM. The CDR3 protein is CASSPGWLSYEQYF. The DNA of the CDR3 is TGTGCCAGCAGTCCCGGATGGCTGTCCTACGAGCAGTACTTC.

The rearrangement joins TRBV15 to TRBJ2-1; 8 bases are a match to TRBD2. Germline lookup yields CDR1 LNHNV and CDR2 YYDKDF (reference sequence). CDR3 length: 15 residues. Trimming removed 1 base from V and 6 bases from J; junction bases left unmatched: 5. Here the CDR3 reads CATSRAGLVFNEQFF. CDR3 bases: TGTGCCACCAGCAGAGCGGGACTAGTTTTCAATGAGCAGTTCTTC.

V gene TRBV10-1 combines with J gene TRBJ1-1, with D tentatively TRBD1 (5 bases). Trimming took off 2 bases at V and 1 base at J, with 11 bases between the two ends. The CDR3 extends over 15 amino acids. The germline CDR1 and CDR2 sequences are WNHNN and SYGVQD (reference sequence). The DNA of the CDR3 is TGCGCCAGCAGTGAGGAGGGGAAGGCGAACACTGAAGCTTTCTTT. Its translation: CASSEEGKANTEAFF.

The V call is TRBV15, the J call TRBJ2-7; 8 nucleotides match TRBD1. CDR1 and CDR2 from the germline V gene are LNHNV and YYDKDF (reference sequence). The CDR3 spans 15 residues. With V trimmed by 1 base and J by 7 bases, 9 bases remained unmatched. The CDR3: CATSRARTGLGEQYF. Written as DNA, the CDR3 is TGTGCCACCAGCAGAGCGCGGACAGGGCTGGGGGAGCAGTACTTC.

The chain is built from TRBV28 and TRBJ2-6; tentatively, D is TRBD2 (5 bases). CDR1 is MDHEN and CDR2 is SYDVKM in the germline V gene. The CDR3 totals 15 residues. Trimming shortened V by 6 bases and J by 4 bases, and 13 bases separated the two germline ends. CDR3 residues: CASSLRGNGANVLTF. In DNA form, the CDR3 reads TGTGCCAGCAGCCTGAGAGGGAACGGGGCCAACGTCCTGACTTTC. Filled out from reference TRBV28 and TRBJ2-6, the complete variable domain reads DVKVTQSSRYLVKRTGEKVFLECVQDMDHENMFWYRQDPGLGLRLIYFSYDVKMKEKGDIPEGYSVSREKKERFSLILESASTNQTSMYLCASSLRGNGANVLTFGAGSRLTVL.

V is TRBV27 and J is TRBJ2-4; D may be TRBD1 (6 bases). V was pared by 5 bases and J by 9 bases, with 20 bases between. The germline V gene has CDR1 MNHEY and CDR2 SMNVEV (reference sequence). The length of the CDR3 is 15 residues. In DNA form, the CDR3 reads TGTGCCAGCAGTGCATCGGTGGGGACATTTGCCATTCAGTACTTC. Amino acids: CASSASVGTFAIQYF.

CDR3: CASSVGLATSYEQYF. As DNA, the CDR3 is TGTGCCAGCAGCGTAGGGCTAGCGACCTCCTACGAGCAGTACTTC. The rearrangement joins TRBV6-1 to TRBJ2-7; D is perhaps TRBD2 (6 bases). V lost 6 bases, J lost 0 bases, and 15 bases lay in between. CDR1 and CDR2 (germline): MNHNS, SASEGT. The CDR3 length is 15 residues.

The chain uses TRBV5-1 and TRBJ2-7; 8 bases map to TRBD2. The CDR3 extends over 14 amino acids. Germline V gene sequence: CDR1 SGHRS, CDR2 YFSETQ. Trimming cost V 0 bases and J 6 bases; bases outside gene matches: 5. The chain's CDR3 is CASSLDGLAFEQYF. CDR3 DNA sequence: TGCGCCAGCAGCTTGGACGGACTAGCCTTCGAGCAGTACTTC.

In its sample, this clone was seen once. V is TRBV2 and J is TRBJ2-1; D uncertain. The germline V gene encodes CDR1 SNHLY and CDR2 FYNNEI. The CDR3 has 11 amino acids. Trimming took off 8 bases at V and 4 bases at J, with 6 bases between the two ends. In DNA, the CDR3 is TGTGCCAGCTTGGGGTACAATGAGCAGTTCTTC. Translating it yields CASLGYNEQFF.

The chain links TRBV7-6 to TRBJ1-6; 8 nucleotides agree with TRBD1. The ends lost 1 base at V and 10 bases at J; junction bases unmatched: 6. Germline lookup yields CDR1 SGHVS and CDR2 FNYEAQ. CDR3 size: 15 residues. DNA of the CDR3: TGTGCCAGCAGCTTAGTAGCCAGGGGGCAATCACCCCTCCACTTT. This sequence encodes CASSLVARGQSPLHF.

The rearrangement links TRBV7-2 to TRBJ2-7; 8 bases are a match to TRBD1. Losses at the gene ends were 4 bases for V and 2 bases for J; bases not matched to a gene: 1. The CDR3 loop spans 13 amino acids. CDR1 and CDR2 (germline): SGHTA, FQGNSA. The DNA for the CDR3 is TGTGCCAGCAGCTGGACAGGGACCTACGAGCAGTACTTC. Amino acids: CASSWTGTYEQYF.